What follows describes a single TCR beta chain. V lost 5 bases and J lost 5; bases outside the gene matches: 16. CDR1 is LNHNV and CDR2 is YYDKDF in the germline V gene (reference sequence). This CDR3 has 17 residues. The data are from a study of blood T cell repertoires in COVID-19. Study as a whole: The United States, Italy and Spain supplied acute and convalescent COVID-19 samples. PBMCs, B-cell-depleted T cells, or T cells were the source of the cDNA or gDNA that made up the material.

Original analysis: It was from reference gene primer amplification that nucleated cell counts were estimated. Assay: immunoSEQ multiplex PCR; the TCRdb copy retains only in-frame clones and omits some. The V and J calls and clone size are taken from that table; D and trimming were inferred from the DNA. The table shows approximately 140,000 clones, with 70% to 90% occurring only once. This TCR was recovered from a woman between 55 and 75 years old with COVID-19, enrolled during active disease. J is TRBJ2-7 and V is TRBV15, with 9 bases aligning to TRBD2. Material for sequencing was peripheral blood. CDR3 bases: TGTGCCACCAGCCCTCTTAGTTCGGGCGGGGGGGCCCACGAGCAGTACTTC. Protein: CATSPLSSGGGAHEQYF.